This T cell receptor (beta chain) appears in the sequencing data of a study of a mutant IDH1 vaccine in newly diagnosed glioma (dated by TCRdb to the early 2020s). For the study in its entirety: Vaccination began 4-6 weeks after radiotherapy alone, or alongside temozolomide cycles in the chemotherapy-containing groups. Of the approximately 30 treated patients, roughly 60% were male and about 38% were female, and the mean age was roughly 40 years. Prior to enrollment, standard therapy consisting of radiotherapy alone, temozolomide alone, or radiochemotherapy with temozolomide had been administered to patients, with the combination being received by most patients. The week-35 safety follow-up was designated visit V12, and the week-47 end of study was designated visit V13. Peripheral blood samples were drawn at six visits, namely V03 (baseline), V05, V07, V10, V12 and V13. For exploratory analyses, longitudinal TCRB deep sequencing was carried out in 25 to 30 treated patients wherever samples were available.

The CDR3 runs 13 amino acids, cysteine and phenylalanine included. Only CDR3 DNA remains: 39 bases, in frame from the first base. CDR1 and CDR2 (SGHNT, YYREEE) derive from the germline V gene (reference sequence). V and J are truncated by 4 bases and 2 bases respectively, leaving an intervening sequence of 10 bases. The library was produced with the immunoSEQ multiplex PCR assay. Rearranged TCR beta chain sequences were amplified using the hsTCRB Kit according to the manufacturer's protocol. TCRB libraries were sequenced on an Illumina MiSeq. In the paper's pipeline: The proprietary platform of the kit vendor was used for demultiplexing, trimming and gene mapping. Imported from immuneACCESS, the table was reduced by TCRdb to in-frame sequences with V and J called. These copies leave out some clones; in studies compared against another copy, an unresolved V gene accounts for under half, and the cause of the remainder is not known. V, J and clone size are those of that table, while D and trimming were read from the DNA. This sample comprises about 60,000 clones, roughly four fifths of them detected only once. The top ten constitute around 3.5% of the sample.

The sample's time point label is to be understood as: week 47, end of study. Every vaccine dose consisted of 300 ug of a 20-mer mutant IDH1 peptide in Montanide, administered subcutaneously together with topical imiquimod. Patients were given eight vaccinations, in weeks 1, 3, 5, 7, 11, 15, 19 and 23, which matched visits V03 through V10. Donors had newly diagnosed WHO grade 3 or 4 IDH1-mutant astrocytomas with loss of nuclear ATRX. The samples were drawn from NOA16, a multicentre, single-arm, open-label phase I trial in Germany that tested a mutant IDH1 peptide vaccine in humans for the first time. Genomic DNA for TCRB sequencing was isolated from EDTA blood with the DNeasy Blood and Tissue Kit. About this clone: Its antigen is still unknown. Per-base quality was not reported, and no clone a single base away is much larger than it. The same CDR3 can be traced to other DNA sequences in this sample.

General findings and caveats noted by the study authors: Pseudoprogression appeared unrelated to alterations in the top peripheral T cell clonotypes detected by TCRB sequencing. PBMC samples for TCRB deep sequencing were selected based on availability. Across multiple MHC alleles, vaccine-induced immune responses were seen in 90% to 95% of patients. According to the authors, sample limitations meant that analyses of patient blood samples could not be reproduced.

This TCR derives from a woman aged 50 to 65 with glioma. In this chain, TRBV5-4 is recombined with TRBJ2-7; TRBD2 might be the D gene, on 5 matching bases. This material consisted of PBMCs, taken from a glioma patient whose treatment included an IDH1 peptide vaccine. The CDR3 sequence is CASSLGGPYEQYF. The sequence in DNA is TGTGCCAGCAGCCTCGGCGGGCCCTACGAGCAGTACTTC.